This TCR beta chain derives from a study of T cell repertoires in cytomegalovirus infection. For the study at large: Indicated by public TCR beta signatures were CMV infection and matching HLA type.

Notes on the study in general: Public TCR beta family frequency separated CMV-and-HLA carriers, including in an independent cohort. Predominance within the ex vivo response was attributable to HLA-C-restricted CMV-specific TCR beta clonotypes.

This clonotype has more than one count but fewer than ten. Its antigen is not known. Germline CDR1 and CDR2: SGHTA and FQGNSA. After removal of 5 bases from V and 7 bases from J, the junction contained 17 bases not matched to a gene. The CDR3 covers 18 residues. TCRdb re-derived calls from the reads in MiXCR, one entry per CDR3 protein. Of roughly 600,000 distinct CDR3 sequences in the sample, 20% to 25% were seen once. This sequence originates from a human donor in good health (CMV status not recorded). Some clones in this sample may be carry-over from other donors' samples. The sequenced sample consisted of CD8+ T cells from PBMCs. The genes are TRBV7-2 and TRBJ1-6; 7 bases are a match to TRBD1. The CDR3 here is CASSRIRGQTRPNSPLHF. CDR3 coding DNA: TGTGCCAGCAGCCGAATCCGGGGACAGACTCGGCCCAATTCACCCCTCCACTTT.